The 10 T cell receptor beta chains given below trace back to one sample, sequenced in a study of identical twins. MiXCR, applied by TCRdb to the 5' RACE reads, yields one record per CDR3 protein. The data show 500,000 to 650,000 distinct CDR3 sequences, with around 7.5% seen just once and 1.6% held by the top ten. This same sample was also part of a study on yellow fever vaccine responses in identical twins.

The sample taken for sequencing was PBMCs. The receptors derive from a woman aged 18 to 35 in good health.

This chain uses TRBV5-1 with TRBJ2-1; a possible D gene is TRBD2 (6 bases). V was shortened by 3 bases and J by 6 bases, with 19 bases between the two germline ends. Per germline, CDR1 SGHRS and CDR2 YFSETQ. The CDR3 is 16 residues long. CDR3 protein: CASSSGLLVGGNEQFF. CDR3 DNA sequence: TGCGCCAGCAGCTCGGGACTCCTGGTAGGAGGCAATGAGCAGTTCTTC. The whole variable domain, remainder taken from reference TRBV5-1 and TRBJ2-1, is KAGVTQTPRYLIKTRGQQVTLSCSPISGHRSVSWYQQTPGQGLQFLFEYFSETQRNKGNFPGRFSGRQFSNSRSEMNVSTLELGDSALYLCASSSGLLVGGNEQFFGPGTRLTVL.

V is TRBV5-6 and J is TRBJ1-1; D might be TRBD1 (6 bases). V lost 0 bases and J lost 1, with 13 bases in between. The CDR3 length is 16 residues. Germline CDR1 is SGHDT and CDR2 is YYEEEE. This CDR3 reads CASSLGTGTANTEAFF. CDR3 bases: TGTGCCAGCAGCTTGGGAACAGGGACCGCGAACACTGAAGCTTTCTTT.

This clonotype appeared a few times. This sequence joins TRBV28 and TRBJ2-3; 10 nucleotides line up with TRBD2. CDR3 size: 16 residues. The trim removed 1 base at V and 2 bases at J, leaving 3 bases unmatched. CDR1 is MDHEN, CDR2 SYDVKM, per germline. The CDR3 DNA is TGTGCCAGCAGTTTATCGGGACTAGCGTCCACAGATACGCAGTATTTT. Its protein is CASSLSGLASTDTQYF.

In its sample, this clonotype was seen a few times. The chain has TRBV20-1 and TRBJ1-6; 8 positions agree with TRBD1. J gave up 7 bases and V 4 bases, and 6 bases lay outside the gene matches. The CDR3 is made up of 14 amino acids. Germline assignment: CDR1 DFQATT and CDR2 SNEGSKA (reference sequence). The CDR3 spells CSATDREWNSPLHF. Written as DNA, the CDR3 is TGCAGTGCTACGGACAGGGAGTGGAATTCACCCCTCCACTTT.

This clonotype was counted a few times. The rearrangement uses TRBV7-2 and TRBJ2-3, with D unresolved. There are 14 residues in the CDR3. Per germline, CDR1 SGHTA and CDR2 FQGNSA. V was pared by 5 bases and J by 6 bases, with 15 bases between. In DNA form, the CDR3 reads TGTGCCAGCAGCCCCCCGGCCTCAGGCGATACGCAGTATTTT. This translates into CASSPPASGDTQYF.

This clonotype appeared a few times. The CDR3 reads CAISESPQFF. In DNA, the CDR3 is TGTGCCATCAGTGAGAGTCCGCAGTTCTTC. This sequence joins TRBV10-3 and TRBJ2-1; D unresolved. Looked up from germline, CDR1 is ENHRY and CDR2 is SYGVKD. Deletions cut 2 bases from V and 12 bases from J, with 5 bases between. This CDR3 comprises 10 residues.

This clonotype has at least ten counts. This sequence joins TRBV12-3 or TRBV12-4 and TRBJ1-5; a weak D match, TRBD1 (6 bases). Trimming removed 5 bases at V and 2 bases at J, with 10 bases between. The CDR3 consists of 14 residues. As DNA, the CDR3 is TGTGCCAGCAGTCGACAGGCGGGCAATCAGCCCCAGCATTTT. Translated, it gives CASSRQAGNQPQHF.

At least ten counts were recorded for this clonotype. The J gene is TRBJ2-1, the V gene TRBV6-1; TRBD1 might be the D (6 bases). Germline V gene sequence: CDR1 MNHNS, CDR2 SASEGT. With 10 bases removed from V and 3 bases from J, the gap between germline ends came to 19 bases. The length of the CDR3 is 15 residues. The CDR3 nucleotides are TGTGCCACACTCTCCCCGGGCAGGGGCTACAATGAGCAGTTCTTC. It translates to CATLSPGRGYNEQFF.

This clonotype was found many times. V gene TRBV21-1 combines with J gene TRBJ2-7; the D call of TRBD2 is as the table states it, not checked on the DNA. TRBV21-1 is deemed a pseudogene. The CDR3 has 17 amino acids. For the CDR3, the DNA is TGTGCCAGCAGCAGAAGGACCAAACTAGCGCTACCCTACGAGCAGTACTTC. Its translation is CASSRRTKLALPYEQYF.

In this sample, this clonotype turned up a few times. The chain joins TRBV12-3 or TRBV12-4 to TRBJ1-5; 7 nucleotides agree with TRBD1. The CDR3 is made up of 19 amino acids. J was trimmed by 2 bases and V by 3 bases; bases with no gene match: 16. The CDR3, as DNA: TGTGCCAGCAGTTTTGGCCTCAGACAGGGTCGCGGAGGCAATCAGCCCCAGCATTTT. This sequence encodes CASSFGLRQGRGGNQPQHF.